This entry lists 19 T cell receptor beta chains sequenced from one sample in a study of PD-L1 blockade in urothelial cancer (dated 2017 in TCRdb). Library generation was performed with the immunoSEQ multiplex PCR assay. The source is immuneACCESS, and TCRdb retained only in-frame sequences with V and J called. Part of the clones is not carried over; for the studies checked, unresolved V genes explain less than half of this, and the remainder is unexplained. The sample includes around 25,000 clones, with approximately 88% observed a single time. The ten largest account for approximately 2.8% of the sample. This sample comprised PBMCs, obtained around atezolizumab (anti-PD-L1) treatment. These receptors all stem from a man aged 45-65 years with urothelial cancer.

This rearrangement joins TRBV4-2 to TRBJ1-5, with TRBD1 identical over 8 bases. Per the germline V gene, CDR1 is LGHNA and CDR2 is YNFKEQ. The CDR3 is 17 amino acids. Unmatched junction bases numbered 10, after V lost 4 bases and J lost 2 bases. Written as DNA, the CDR3 is TGTGCCAGCAGCCCATCTTTCGACAGGGGTGGCAATCAGCCCCAGCATTTT. Residues: CASSPSFDRGGNQPQHF.

The V and J genes are TRBV5-1 and TRBJ1-3; D may be TRBD1 (6 bases). V was trimmed by 4 bases and J by 6 bases, leaving 26 bases between them. Germline V CDR1 and CDR2: SGHRS, YFSETQ. The CDR3 runs 18 residues. CDR3 sequence: CASSTSPQGWPGTNTIYF. The DNA for the CDR3 is TGCGCCAGCAGCACAAGTCCACAGGGATGGCCTGGGACAAACACCATATATTTT. Full variable domain (rest looked up from reference TRBV5-1 and TRBJ1-3): KAGVTQTPRYLIKTRGQQVTLSCSPISGHRSVSWYQQTPGQGLQFLFEYFSETQRNKGNFPGRFSGRQFSNSRSEMNVSTLELGDSALYLCASSTSPQGWPGTNTIYFGEGSWLTVV.

J is TRBJ2-7 and V is TRBV19; possibly TRBD1 for D (6 bases). CDR3 size: 16 residues. V was trimmed by 3 bases and J by 2 bases, leaving 17 bases between them. Germline values: CDR1 LNHDA, CDR2 SQIVND (reference sequence). The CDR3 loop reads CASSILHGQFTYEQYF. The CDR3, as DNA: TGTGCCAGTAGTATCCTGCACGGACAGTTTACCTACGAGCAGTACTTC.

The chain recombines TRBV14 with TRBJ1-1; unclear D gene. Germline CDR1 and CDR2: SGHDN and FVKESK. Deletions cut 4 bases from V and 2 bases from J, with 5 bases between. This CDR3 has 12 residues. The CDR3 coding sequence is TGTGCCAGCAGCCCCTTTAACACTGAAGCTTTCTTT. Protein: CASSPFNTEAFF.

The chain has TRBV10-1 and TRBJ2-3; 12 bases are shared with TRBD2. Germline V gene lookup returns CDR1 WNHNN and CDR2 SYGVQD (reference sequence). The CDR3 spans 16 residues. The V segment lost 0 bases and the J segment 9 bases; nucleotides outside the gene matches: 7. CDR3 residues: CASSESLAGGINTQYF. The CDR3 nucleotides read TGCGCCAGCAGTGAGTCGCTAGCGGGAGGGATCAACACGCAGTATTTT.

This clone came up once. The chain has TRBV19 and TRBJ1-5; possible D gene TRBD1, 6 bases. The CDR3 is 15 residues long. CDR1 and CDR2 (germline): LNHDA, SQIVND (reference sequence). Trimming removed 7 bases from V and 1 base from J, with 14 bases in between. The CDR3 nucleotides are TGTGCCAGTACTTGGGGGCAAGGAAGCAATCAGCCCCAGCATTTT. It encodes CASTWGQGSNQPQHF.

V and J are TRBV18 and TRBJ1-1, with a possible D match to TRBD1 (5 bases). Germline V gives CDR1 KGHSH, CDR2 LQKENI. Trimming stripped 6 bases from V and 1 base from J, with 12 bases between. The CDR3 spans 14 residues. CDR3 coding DNA: TGTGCCAGCTCTTCGACAGTGAGGAACACTGAAGCTTTCTTT. Residues: CASSSTVRNTEAFF.

The V call is TRBV19, the J call TRBJ1-1; D uncertain. Trimming removed 0 bases from V and 7 bases from J, with 12 bases in between. The CDR3 extends over 14 amino acids. Germline loops: CDR1 LNHDA, CDR2 SQIVND (reference sequence). The CDR3 reads CASSIDSSSLEAFF. In DNA, the CDR3 is TGTGCCAGTAGTATAGATAGCAGTTCTCTTGAAGCTTTCTTT.

J is TRBJ2-7 and V is TRBV11-3; D is perhaps TRBD1 (6 bases). Germline V lookup: CDR1 SGHNT, CDR2 YENEEA. The length of the CDR3 is 13 residues. The V end lost 2 bases, the J end lost 10 bases, and 15 bases lay between the germline ends. CDR3 sequence (DNA): TGTGCCAGCAGCTTATCCGGACAGACGAAACAGTACTTC. Protein: CASSLSGQTKQYF.

The chain uses TRBV4-1 and TRBJ1-5, with D unclear. V gave up 2 bases and J gave up 14 bases, with 19 bases separating them. Germline V gene data show CDR1 as MGHRA and CDR2 as YSYEKL. This CDR3 region has 14 residues. CDR3 in DNA: TGCGCCAGCAGCCAACTAACCGGTCCTTGGAGTAAGCATTTT. Protein sequence: CASSQLTGPWSKHF.

The chain carries TRBV19 and TRBJ2-3; 9 nucleotides match TRBD1. Germline assignment: CDR1 LNHDA and CDR2 SQIVND (reference sequence). The V gene end was trimmed by 11 bases and the J gene end by 8 bases; junction bases not matched to a gene: 11. The CDR3 covers 13 residues. CDR3 protein: CAARDRVGATQYF. The CDR3, as DNA: TGTGCCGCCCGGGACAGGGTCGGGGCTACGCAGTATTTT.

The chain employs TRBV5-4 and TRBJ1-3, with D possibly matching TRBD1 (5 bases). The CDR3 spans 16 residues. Deletions cut 4 bases from V and 5 bases from J, with 19 bases between. Germline V lookup: CDR1 SGHNT, CDR2 YYREEE (reference sequence). In DNA, the CDR3 is TGTGCCAGCAGCACCCGGGGGACCTGGGGTCGAAACACCATATATTTT. Translation gives CASSTRGTWGRNTIYF.

The chain uses TRBV5-4 and TRBJ2-3; 11 positions match TRBD1. The CDR3 has 15 residues. CDR1 and CDR2 (germline): SGHNT, YYREEE (reference sequence). Unmatched junction bases numbered 3, after V lost 3 bases and J lost 3 bases. The CDR3 sequence is CASSSGQGGTDTQYF. In DNA, the CDR3 is TGTGCCAGCAGCTCGGGACAGGGGGGAACAGATACGCAGTATTTT.

CDR3 sequence reads: CSVELGSGQPQHF. The CDR3 nucleotides are TGCAGCGTTGAGTTGGGGAGTGGTCAGCCCCAGCATTTT. The rearrangement links TRBV29-1 to TRBJ1-5; D uncertain. CDR1 is SQVTM, CDR2 ANQGSEA, per germline. The CDR3 runs 13 residues. Trimming stripped 3 bases from V and 6 bases from J, with 12 bases between.

The chain uses TRBV2 and TRBJ2-2; D unclear. Trimming took off 7 bases at V and 2 bases at J, with 8 bases between the two ends. The CDR3 sequence is 13 residues long. Germline lookup yields CDR1 SNHLY and CDR2 FYNNEI. CDR3 in amino acids: CASNNRNTGELFF. The CDR3 DNA is TGTGCCAGCAATAACAGAAACACCGGGGAGCTGTTTTTT.

V gene TRBV7-9 combines with J gene TRBJ2-7; 9 nucleotides match TRBD1. V lost 7 bases, J lost 0 bases, and 4 bases stayed unmatched. Germline V gene sequence: CDR1 SEHNR, CDR2 FQNEAQ (reference sequence). This CDR3 spans 14 amino acids. The CDR3 protein is CASNVQGASYEQYF. The CDR3 nucleotides read TGTGCCAGCAACGTACAGGGGGCCTCCTACGAGCAGTACTTC.

This clone has a handful of counts. The chain uses TRBV30 and TRBJ2-2; 10 nucleotides align to TRBD2. V trimming: 2 bases; J trimming: 7 bases; junction bases outside the gene matches: 7. The CDR3 totals 15 residues. Germline V gives CDR1 GTSNPN, CDR2 SVGIG (reference sequence). The CDR3 DNA reads TGTGCCTGGAGTCGCAGCGGGAGGGCCTTCGGGGAGCTGTTTTTT. As protein: CAWSRSGRAFGELFF.

The chain links TRBV7-9 to TRBJ2-5; 7 bases are shared with TRBD2. The J segment lost 3 bases and the V segment lost 3 bases, leaving 1 base of the junction unmatched. Germline assignment: CDR1 SEHNR and CDR2 FQNEAQ (reference sequence). This CDR3 is 13 amino acids long. The DNA of the CDR3 is TGTGCCAGCAGCTTTCTAGCGGAAGAGACCCAGTACTTC. It specifies CASSFLAEETQYF.

The chain is built from TRBV9 and TRBJ2-5, with D possibly matching TRBD1 (6 bases). The germline V gene has CDR1 SGDLS and CDR2 YYNGEE. The CDR3 has 15 amino acids. V dropped 0 bases and J dropped 0 bases, with 9 bases sitting between them. The CDR3 nucleotides read TGTGCCAGCAGCGTAGAGGACAGTAACCAAGAGACCCAGTACTTC. As protein: CASSVEDSNQETQYF.